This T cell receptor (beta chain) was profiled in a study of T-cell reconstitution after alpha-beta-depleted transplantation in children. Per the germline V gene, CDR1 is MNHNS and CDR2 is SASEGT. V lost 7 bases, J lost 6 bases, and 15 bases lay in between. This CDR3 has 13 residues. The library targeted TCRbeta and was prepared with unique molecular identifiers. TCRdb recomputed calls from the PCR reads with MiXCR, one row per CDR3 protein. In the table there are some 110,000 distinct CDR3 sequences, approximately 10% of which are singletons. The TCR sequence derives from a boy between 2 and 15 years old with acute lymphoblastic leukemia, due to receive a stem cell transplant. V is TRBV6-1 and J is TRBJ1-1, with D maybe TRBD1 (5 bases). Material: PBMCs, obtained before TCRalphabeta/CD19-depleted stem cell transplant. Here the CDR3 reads CASNRGGIPEAFF. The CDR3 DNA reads TGTGCCAGCAACCGGGGGGGAATCCCTGAAGCTTTCTTT.